Shown below are 8 T cell receptor beta chains from a single sample sequenced in a study of identical twins. TCRdb reanalysed the 5' RACE reads using MiXCR and keeps one entry per CDR3 protein. The sample lists about 280,000 distinct CDR3 sequences, more than 6.5% seen once, with less than 2.5% in the top ten. Another study also made use of these data, one on yellow fever vaccine responses in identical twins.

Material for sequencing was memory (CD45RO+) T cells sorted from blood. Source of these receptors: a woman aged 18 to 35 in good health.

The gene calls are TRBV6-5 and TRBJ2-1; tentative D call: TRBD2 (5 bases). The germline gives CDR1 MNHEY, CDR2 SVGAGI. V was shortened by 4 bases and J by 3 bases, with 13 bases between the two germline ends. This CDR3 has 15 amino acids. Here the CDR3 DNA reads TGTGCCAGCAGTTTGAAGGACTGGGGCTACAATGAGCAGTTCTTC. Protein: CASSLKDWGYNEQFF.

In this sample, this clonotype turned up a few times. The chain combines TRBV18 with TRBJ1-2; no clear D gene. V lost 3 bases and J 0 bases, leaving 11 bases between the germline ends. CDR3 length: 15 amino acids. The V gene's germline CDR1 is KGHSH and CDR2 LQKENI. Here the CDR3 reads CASSPRTEANYGYTF. As DNA, the CDR3 is TGTGCCAGCTCACCCCGGACGGAAGCTAACTATGGCTACACCTTC.

This clonotype was detected ten times or more. This sequence joins TRBV12-3 or TRBV12-4 and TRBJ1-2; 8 nucleotides match TRBD1. The CDR3 runs 13 residues. V shed 5 bases and J 6 bases; nucleotides not matched to a gene: 5. The CDR3 DNA is TGTGCCAGCAGTAGGACGACAGGGGATGGCTACACCTTC. Protein product: CASSRTTGDGYTF.

CDR3: CASTRNPGASGGRDTQYF. The CDR3 DNA sequence: TGTGCCAGCACCCGGAACCCAGGGGCTAGCGGAGGCCGGGATACGCAGTATTTT. The chain joins TRBV14 to TRBJ2-3; TRBD2 might be the D (7 bases). Per germline, CDR1 SGHDN and CDR2 FVKESK. The CDR3 is made up of 18 amino acids. Between the trimmed V and J ends, which lost 7 bases and 6 bases, there was a span of 29 bases.

Written as DNA, the CDR3 is TGTGCCAGCAGCGCCCGGGACAGGGGGAGTACTGAAGCTTTCTTT. This sequence encodes CASSARDRGSTEAFF. V is TRBV7-9 and J is TRBJ1-1; 11 nucleotides align to TRBD1. V shed 5 bases and J 5 bases; nucleotides not matched to a gene: 7. CDR1 and CDR2 from the germline V gene are SEHNR and FQNEAQ (reference sequence). The CDR3 sequence is 15 residues long.

This clonotype was seen ten or more times. The CDR3 region has the DNA TGCGCCAGCAGCCAAGATCAGTCCAACAGGTACACCCAGTACTTC. This translates into CASSQDQSNRYTQYF. The rearrangement uses TRBV4-1 and TRBJ2-5; D is perhaps TRBD1 (5 bases). Germline loops: CDR1 MGHRA, CDR2 YSYEKL. V gave up 0 bases and J gave up 8 bases, with 16 bases separating them. The CDR3 is 15 amino acids.

The sample holds a few counts of this clonotype. In nucleotides, the CDR3 is TGTGCCAGCAGCCAAGAGGGTCCGGGAGGGCCCAGCAATGAGCAGTTCTTC. Encoded protein: CASSQEGPGGPSNEQFF. This rearrangement joins TRBV4-2 to TRBJ2-1, with 8 bases that match TRBD2. In germline, CDR1 is LGHNA, CDR2 YNFKEQ. V dropped 0 bases and J dropped 6; count of bases not matched to a gene: 10. This CDR3 has 17 residues.

The chain uses TRBV5-1 and TRBJ1-1; D remains ambiguous. CDR3 length: 13 residues. Trimming shortened V by 5 bases and J by 0 bases, and 8 bases separated the two germline ends. Per the germline V gene, CDR1 is SGHRS and CDR2 is YFSETQ. Here the CDR3 DNA reads TGCGCCAGCAGTCGGGCGCTGAACACTGAAGCTTTCTTT. Its protein is CASSRALNTEAFF.